Below are 24 T cell receptor beta chains sequenced from a single sample in a study of shared clonotypes between healthy human individuals (TCRdb year 2020). Library method: the immunoSEQ multiplex PCR assay. In TCRdb, the immuneACCESS table is reduced to in-frame sequences with V and J assigned. These tables do not hold every clone; where another copy was compared, an unresolved V gene accounts for under half, and the others remain unexplained. This sample holds under 1,100,000 clones; roughly 70% were observed only once. Clones ranked in the top ten supply about 1.5% of the sample. The sequencing input was memory CD4+ T cells sorted from blood. The cell subset or site label, read with the paper, signifies: CD45RA-negative fraction. The receptors come from a man younger than 35 in good health.

This clone has more than one count but fewer than ten. The V and J genes are TRBV25-1 and TRBJ1-2; no firm D call. The CDR3 is made up of 12 amino acids. V was trimmed by 8 bases and J by 4 bases, leaving 11 bases between them. Germline V lookup: CDR1 MGHDK, CDR2 SYGVNS. The CDR3 loop is CASQEQSYGYTF. The CDR3 nucleotides read TGTGCCAGCCAAGAACAGAGCTATGGCTACACCTTC.

V gene TRBV9 combines with J gene TRBJ2-3, with a possible D match to TRBD1 (6 bases). There are 17 residues in the CDR3. Deletions cut 3 bases from V and 1 base from J, with 18 bases between. CDR1 is SGDLS, CDR2 YYNGEE, per germline. The CDR3 is CASSAPGAVRGTDTQYF. In DNA, the CDR3 is TGTGCCAGCAGCGCCCCAGGGGCGGTTAGGGGCACAGATACGCAGTATTTT.

Note on this clone: A far larger clone is off by one base, so a read error is likely. The J gene is TRBJ1-2, the V gene TRBV7-9; 7 bases map to TRBD1. Germline lookup yields CDR1 SEHNR and CDR2 FQNEAQ (reference sequence). The CDR3 has 13 residues. V lost 1 base, J lost 6 bases, and 2 bases stayed unmatched. CDR3 nucleotide sequence: TGTGCCAGCAGCTTAGGGCAGGGGGATGGCTACACCTTC. Encoded protein: CASSLGQGDGYTF.

The chain recombines TRBV15 with TRBJ1-1; possible D gene TRBD1, 5 bases. The length of the CDR3 is 14 residues. Trimming took 1 base from V and 3 from J, leaving 9 bases between them. The germline V gene has CDR1 LNHNV and CDR2 YYDKDF (reference sequence). In nucleotides, the CDR3 is TGTGCCACCAGCAGAGGGGGGACGGACACTGAAGCTTTCTTT. This encodes CATSRGGTDTEAFF.

CDR3 residues: CASSLDAGTPRETQYF. CDR3 DNA: TGTGCCAGCAGCTTAGATGCCGGGACGCCAAGGGAGACCCAGTACTTC. The chain recombines TRBV7-6 with TRBJ2-5; D may be TRBD1 or TRBD2 (5 bases each). CDR3 length equals 16 residues. V was shortened by 1 base and J by 5 bases, with 17 bases between the two germline ends. The germline V gene has CDR1 SGHVS and CDR2 FNYEAQ. The full variable domain, in which reference TRBV7-6 and TRBJ2-5 provide the parts outside the CDR3, is GAGVSQSPRYKVTKRGQDVALRCDPISGHVSLYWYRQALGQGPEFLTYFNYEAQQDKSGLPNDRFSAERPEGSISTLTIQRTEQRDSAMYRCASSLDAGTPRETQYFGPGTRLLVL.

The genes are TRBV29-1 and TRBJ2-2; 7 bases are a match to TRBD1. Germline CDR1 reads SQVTM; CDR2 reads ANQGSEA. The length of the CDR3 is 15 residues. The ends lost 4 bases at V and 3 bases at J; junction bases unmatched: 8. In nucleotides, the CDR3 is TGCAGCGTTGCACCCGACAGGGCAGACACCGGGGAGCTGTTTTTT. Protein: CSVAPDRADTGELFF.

CDR3 nucleotides: TGCGCCAGCAGCCAACGGACAGGGACTGAGCAGTTCTTC. This translates into CASSQRTGTEQFF. J is TRBJ2-1 and V is TRBV4-1; TRBD1 matches at 8 bases. Trimming took 2 bases from V and 9 from J; bases not matched to a gene: 3. This CDR3 region has 13 residues. CDR1 and CDR2 (germline): MGHRA, YSYEKL.

This clone was counted between two and nine times. The chain is built from TRBV28 and TRBJ2-1, with 8 bases matching TRBD1. The CDR3 length is 16 residues. Germline V gives CDR1 MDHEN, CDR2 SYDVKM. The J segment lost 2 bases and the V segment lost 3 bases, leaving 6 bases of the junction unmatched. CDR3 loop: CASSLPQGAAYNEQFF. The CDR3 nucleotides are TGTGCCAGCAGTTTGCCCCAGGGGGCGGCCTACAATGAGCAGTTCTTC.

The sample holds a few counts of this clone. This rearrangement joins TRBV6-1 to TRBJ1-1; D remains unclear. The germline gives CDR1 MNHNS, CDR2 SASEGT. Trimming took off 4 bases at V and 4 bases at J, with 19 bases between the two ends. This CDR3 has 16 amino acids. The CDR3 protein is CASSGRQARLSTEAFF. DNA for the CDR3: TGTGCCAGCAGTGGGCGGCAGGCTCGTTTAAGCACTGAAGCTTTCTTT.

This clone appeared a few times. The chain combines TRBV10-3 with TRBJ2-2, with TRBD1 matching 8 bases. This CDR3 region has 17 residues. The V segment lost 4 bases and the J segment 1 base; nucleotides outside the gene matches: 8. CDR1 is ENHRY and CDR2 is SYGVKD in the germline V gene. CDR3 residues: CAISGGTGTGNTGELFF. The CDR3, as DNA: TGTGCCATCAGTGGGGGTACCGGGACAGGGAACACCGGGGAGCTGTTTTTT.

The CDR3 region is CSVSTGSSTYNEQFF. CDR3 DNA: TGCAGCGTGTCGACAGGCTCCTCAACCTACAATGAGCAGTTCTTC. V gene TRBV29-1 combines with J gene TRBJ2-1, with D perhaps TRBD1 (6 bases). Germline loops: CDR1 SQVTM, CDR2 ANQGSEA. This CDR3 region has 15 residues. V was pared by 6 bases and J by 2 bases, with 17 bases between.

The genes are TRBV4-1 and TRBJ1-2, with 7 bases that match TRBD1. Germline loops: CDR1 MGHRA, CDR2 YSYEKL. CDR3 size: 16 residues. With V trimmed by 4 bases and J by 1 base, 9 bases remained unmatched. CDR3: CASSRMQGVHNYGYTF. The CDR3, as DNA: TGCGCCAGCAGCCGCATGCAGGGGGTCCATAACTATGGCTACACCTTC.

The V call is TRBV27, the J call TRBJ2-5, with 11 nucleotides matching TRBD2. The V and J ends lost 6 bases and 0 bases, in that order; junction bases with no gene match: 12. CDR3 length: 18 amino acids. Germline V lookup: CDR1 MNHEY, CDR2 SMNVEV (reference sequence). The CDR3 DNA reads as TGTGCCAGCAGGTGGCCTAGCGGGGGGCCACCGTACCAAGAGACCCAGTACTTC. Translation: CASRWPSGGPPYQETQYF.

Comments on this clone: At one boundary the junction diverges from the germline segment, which might be a read error. The chain recombines TRBV4-3 with TRBJ2-3; D possibly corresponds to TRBD2 (5 bases). There are 12 residues in the CDR3. CDR1 and CDR2 (germline): LGHNA, YSLEER. The CDR3, as DNA: TGCGCCAGCAGCCAACGGGGAGATACGCAGTGTTTT. It specifies CASSQRGDTQCF.

This chain joins TRBV11-3 and TRBJ2-1; D is uncertain. Germline V gives CDR1 SGHNT, CDR2 YENEEA. CDR3 length: 12 residues. Trimming shortened V by 2 bases and J by 5 bases, and 4 bases separated the two germline ends. The CDR3 coding sequence is TGTGCCAGCAGCTTAAGCAACAATGAGCAGTTCTTC. Amino acid sequence: CASSLSNNEQFF.

This sequence joins TRBV11-2 and TRBJ2-5; 11 nucleotides align to TRBD2. This CDR3 is built from 15 residues. The V gene end was trimmed by 5 bases and the J gene end by 7 bases; junction bases not matched to a gene: 9. Germline V gene data show CDR1 as SGHAT and CDR2 as FQNNGV. The chain's CDR3 is CASSLGLAAERTQYF. Written as DNA, the CDR3 is TGTGCCAGCAGCCTGGGACTAGCGGCTGAGAGGACCCAGTACTTC.

The chain carries TRBV5-8 and TRBJ2-7; 10 positions agree with TRBD2. The CDR3 totals 16 residues. J gave up 3 bases and V 0 bases, and 6 bases lay outside the gene matches. CDR1 and CDR2 (germline): SGHTS, YDEGEE. The chain's CDR3 is CASSLAAGGPFYEQYF. The DNA for the CDR3 is TGTGCCAGCAGCTTGGCAGCGGGAGGGCCGTTCTACGAGCAGTACTTC.

The chain is built from TRBV6-6 and TRBJ1-6; tentative D call: TRBD1 (5 bases). The V gene lost 0 bases and the J gene lost 10 bases, with 13 bases spanning the gap. Germline V lookup: CDR1 MNHNY, CDR2 SVGAGI (reference sequence). The CDR3 runs 15 residues. The CDR3 coding sequence is TGTGCCAGCAGTTACTCGGGGGGGAAGGGGTCACCCCTCCACTTT. This codes for CASSYSGGKGSPLHF.

This clone was detected only once. The chain links TRBV5-4 to TRBJ2-1; no definite D call. Germline V gene sequence: CDR1 SGHNT, CDR2 YYREEE (reference sequence). Trimming took 4 bases from V and 7 from J, leaving 9 bases between them. CDR3 length: 12 amino acids. The CDR3 here is CASSPRTNEQFF. DNA of the CDR3: TGTGCCAGCAGCCCGAGGACGAATGAGCAGTTCTTC.

This sequence joins TRBV10-3 and TRBJ2-7, with D uncertain. Germline values: CDR1 ENHRY, CDR2 SYGVKD. V dropped 3 bases and J dropped 1 base, with 4 bases sitting between them. This CDR3 region has 12 residues. The CDR3 loop reads CAISDTSYEQYF. In DNA form, the CDR3 reads TGTGCCATCAGTGATACTTCCTACGAGCAGTACTTC.

The chain links TRBV2 to TRBJ2-3; 10 nucleotides line up with TRBD2. This CDR3 spans 15 amino acids. Unmatched junction bases numbered 5, after V lost 7 bases and J lost 1 base. The germline V gene has CDR1 SNHLY and CDR2 FYNNEI. DNA for the CDR3: TGTGCCAGCATGTGGCTAGCGGGGGGCACAGATACGCAGTATTTT. Translation gives CASMWLAGGTDTQYF.

This clone appeared a single time. J is TRBJ1-6 and V is TRBV19; D gene unclear. V was pared by 7 bases and J by 0 bases, with 10 bases between. The CDR3 spans 15 residues. Germline loops: CDR1 LNHDA, CDR2 SQIVND (reference sequence). CDR3 loop: CASMERSSYNSPLHF. Here the CDR3 DNA reads TGTGCCAGTATGGAGCGGAGCTCCTATAATTCACCCCTCCACTTT.

On this clone itself: Mismatch with germline at one junction end may stem from a read error. The rearrangement joins TRBV7-7 to TRBJ2-1; D ambiguous. From germline, CDR1 is SSHAT and CDR2 FNYEAQ (reference sequence). This CDR3 has 14 residues. The CDR3 here is CASSSERASNEQFF. CDR3 sequence (DNA): TGTGCTAGCAGCTCCGAAAGGGCCTCCAATGAGCAGTTCTTC.

J is TRBJ2-2 and V is TRBV7-2; 8 nucleotides line up with TRBD2. The CDR3 consists of 17 residues. Germline-derived CDR1 and CDR2 are SGHTA and FQGNSA. Trimming removed 1 base from V and 1 base from J; junction bases left unmatched: 5. Here the CDR3 reads CASSLDVAGGNTGELFF. The CDR3 region has the DNA TGTGCCAGCAGCTTAGACGTGGCGGGAGGGAACACCGGGGAGCTGTTTTTT.